This TCR beta chain stems from a study of shared clonotypes between healthy human individuals. Study conclusions and caveats: The expectation was that sequencing depth would affect clonotype sharing among donors.

CDR3 length: 16 residues. Germline CDR1 SGHAT, CDR2 FQNNGV. The V segment lost 5 bases and the J segment 2 bases; nucleotides outside the gene matches: 6. As regards this clone: The antigen is undetermined.

Data came from immunoSEQ multiplex PCR; TCRdb stores just in-frame clones and leaves some out. The sample has over 700,000 clones; roughly 72% are singletons. The chain recombines TRBV11-2 with TRBJ2-1; 10 nucleotides align to TRBD2. Sequencing input: memory CD4+ T cells sorted from blood. Subset meaning: CD45RA-negative fraction. The clonotype originates from a woman in her 30s in good health. As DNA, the CDR3 is TGTGCCAGCAGCAAAACTAGCGGGGCCCCCTACAATGAGCAGTTCTTC. Amino acids: CASSKTSGAPYNEQFF. Full variable domain (remainder filled in from reference TRBV11-2 and TRBJ2-1): EAGVAQSPRYKIIEKRQSVAFWCNPISGHATLYWYQQILGQGPKLLIQFQNNGVVDDSQLPKDRFSAERLKGVDSTLKIQPAKLEDSAVYLCASSKTSGAPYNEQFFGPGTRLTVL.